This TCR beta chain was sequenced for a study of cytotoxic CD8 clonotypes in ibrutinib-treated CLL. Depth targeted 1 in 200,000 to 1 in 1 million T cells, averaging roughly 9.7x coverage per clonotype. Some clones are missing from TCRdb's copy, which holds only in-frame ones; the method was immunoSEQ multiplex PCR. The sample yields fewer than 400,000 clones, 67% seen once. Findings of the study overall: Baseline clonality exceeded age-matched healthy donors and tracked circulating CD8+ T-cell counts.

The V end lost 2 bases, the J end lost 6 bases, and 14 bases lay between the germline ends. Per the germline V gene, CDR1 is LNHDA and CDR2 is SQIVND (reference sequence). CDR3 size: 14 residues. On this clone: The antigen is not known.

The sample was PBMCs, taken after 36 months of ibrutinib treatment. The sequence was obtained from a human donor with chronic lymphocytic leukemia. The V call is TRBV19, the J call TRBJ2-7; D might be TRBD2 (5 bases). The CDR3 sequence is CASSIPGIVSEQYF. CDR3 nucleotide sequence: TGTGCCAGTAGTATACCCGGGATCGTAAGCGAGCAGTACTTC.